The 3 T cell receptor beta chains below come from one sample, sequenced in a study of cytomegalovirus exposure and HLA in healthy donors. PCR amplification relied on 60 Vbeta primers (plus 13 Jbeta primers). TCRdb's table, derived via immunoSEQ multiplex PCR, lists solely in-frame clones and lacks some. In the table there are 150,000 to 200,000 clones, about three quarters of which are singletons. The sequenced sample consisted of PBMCs. The receptors come from a female donor in good health and CMV-seronegative.

The rearrangement joins TRBV5-1 to TRBJ1-2, with 11 bases fitting TRBD1. This CDR3 is 18 amino acids long. V was clipped by 0 bases and J by 1 base; unmatched bases: 8. Germline loops: CDR1 SGHRS, CDR2 YFSETQ. CDR3 bases: TGCGCCAGCAGCTTGGAGTCCCGGGACAGGGGGAATAACTATGGCTACACCTTC. It codes for CASSLESRDRGNNYGYTF.

The rearrangement links TRBV19 to TRBJ1-4, with TRBD1 as a possible D gene (5 bases). From germline, CDR1 is LNHDA and CDR2 SQIVND (reference sequence). This CDR3 is 16 amino acids long. Trimming removed 4 bases at V and 0 bases at J, with 12 bases between. CDR3 in amino acids: CASSNPAGATNEKLFF. The CDR3 DNA is TGTGCCAGTAGTAACCCCGCGGGGGCAACTAATGAAAAACTGTTTTTT.

The gene calls are TRBV6-5 and TRBJ1-2; TRBD1 matches 7 bases. V dropped 4 bases and J dropped 5; count of bases not matched to a gene: 1. Germline loops: CDR1 MNHEY, CDR2 SVGAGI. This CDR3 contains 12 residues. The CDR3 is CASSSTGYGYTF. The CDR3 DNA follows: TGTGCCAGCAGTTCGACAGGGTATGGCTACACCTTC.